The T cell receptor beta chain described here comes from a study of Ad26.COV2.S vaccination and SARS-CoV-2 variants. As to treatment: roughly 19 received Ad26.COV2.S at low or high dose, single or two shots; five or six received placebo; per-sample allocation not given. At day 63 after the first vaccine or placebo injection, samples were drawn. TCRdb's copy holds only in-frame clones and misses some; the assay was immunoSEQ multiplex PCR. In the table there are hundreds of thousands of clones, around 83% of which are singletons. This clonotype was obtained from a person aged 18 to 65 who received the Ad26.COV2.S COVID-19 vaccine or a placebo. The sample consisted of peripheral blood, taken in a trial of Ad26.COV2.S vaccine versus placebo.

The CDR3 DNA is TGTGCCAGCAGCTTCGGCGGAACCTACAATGAGCAGTTCTTC. It is translated as CASSFGGTYNEQFF. This sequence joins TRBV7-6 and TRBJ2-1; D gene unclear. Trimming shortened V by 3 bases and J by 2 bases, and 8 bases separated the two germline ends. CDR3 length: 14 residues. The germline V gene has CDR1 SGHVS and CDR2 FNYEAQ.